Here is one T cell receptor beta chain with its context. This clone was seen just once. This clone's antigen is unknown. Base quality data are lacking; no much larger clone is found one base away. In the prospective study, participants were roughly 18 to 100 years old, resided in 24 geographic areas of the United States, and were enrolled through a virtual design. In the prospective study, participants were assigned to cohorts based on the clinical history participants reported in a screening survey and a study questionnaire. Exposed participants were defined as having been in contact with someone with a PCR-confirmed or clinician-diagnosed COVID-19 case within 2 weeks of study entry. In the prospective study, whole blood, serum and a nasopharyngeal or oropharyngeal swab were collected from each participant by mobile phlebotomists. Prospective study participants could optionally give additional blood draws and questionnaires over an approximately 2-month period. Prospective study blood samples were shipped either frozen or at room temperature before DNA extraction.

TCRbeta CDR3 regions were amplified from genomic DNA by means of the immunoSEQ Assay, a bias-controlled multiplex PCR. Processing in the source paper ran as follows. Within the assay, amplification of reference gene primers was used to estimate how many nucleated cells each sample contained. Sequence reads were collapsed and filtered to measure the absolute abundance of every unique TCRbeta CDR3 rearrangement. Productive Simpson clonality was computed per sample as the square root of Simpson's diversity index over productive rearrangements. TCRdb limited this immuneACCESS table to in-frame rearrangements with V and J called. A share of clones is missing; checked studies link under half to unresolved V genes, and the rest is unexplained. The DNA was the basis for D and trimming; V, J and clone size are from that table. The sample has 150,000 to 200,000 clones on record, 65% to 85% of them singletons. The ten biggest clones cover under 4% of the sample.

CDR1 SNHLY and CDR2 FYNNEI are derived from the germline V gene. The CDR3 goes from the cysteine to the phenylalanine over 16 residues. The sequence is cut down to CDR3 DNA, 48 bases in frame from base 1. Ends trimmed: V by 8 bases, J by 0 bases; bases unmatched to a gene: 4. The data belong to a study of blood T cell repertoires in COVID-19 (dated by TCRdb to 2018 to 2021). In terms of the full investigation: The collaborator samples originated in the United States, Italy and Spain and spanned the acute and convalescent phases of COVID-19. The prospective study material was composed of cDNA or gDNA derived from T cells, B-cell-depleted T cells, or PBMCs. The dataset comprised deeply sampled blood TCRbeta repertoires from subjects exposed to, actively infected with, or recovered from COVID-19. A freely available public database, intended as a resource for researchers studying the immune response to SARS-CoV-2, is where the repertoires were released. Samples came from the ongoing ImmuneRACE study (first 160 participants) plus 1,254 subjects from 6 global collaborators. A de-identified subject ID, COVID-19 status, age in years and sex were almost always included in the sample metadata. Where available, HLA class I and class II types were obtained from metadata supplied by the sample provider rather than from assay-based typing.

Study-level results and caveats: The amount of clinical and demographic metadata varied by source and participant and was provided uncurated.

Recombination joined TRBV2 with TRBJ2-1; 13 bases in between match TRBD2. This receptor was identified in a woman aged 25 to 39 who had been exposed to COVID-19. The sample was PBMCs or T cells enriched from blood (not recorded which). Here is the DNA: TGTGCCAGCCTCAGGACTAGCGGGAGCTCCTACAATGAGCAGTTCTTC. This encodes CASLRTSGSSYNEQFF.